This TCR beta chain was observed in a study of tumor-infiltrating lymphocytes in oesophageal squamous cell carcinoma. TCRdb passed the PCR reads through MiXCR, listing each CDR3 protein once. The sample has about 7,100 distinct CDR3 sequences; 15% to 17% are singletons. This clonotype was seen many times. Germline V gene lookup returns CDR1 KGHSH and CDR2 LQKENI. Trimming took off 3 bases at V and 3 bases at J, with 12 bases between the two ends. This CDR3 spans 16 amino acids. The sequenced sample consisted of blood. The chain uses TRBV18 and TRBJ2-6; D gene ambiguous. This TCR derives from a male donor with esophageal squamous cell carcinoma. CDR3 DNA: TGTGCCAGCTCACCGTTGACCCAGCTTGGGGCCAACGTCCTGACTTTC. It specifies CASSPLTQLGANVLTF.